The 10 T cell receptor beta chains below all came from one sample that was sequenced in a study of blood T cell repertoires in COVID-19. The method was immunoSEQ multiplex PCR; TCRdb's version includes in-frame clones alone and lacks a portion of them. The sample lists about 280,000 clones, 88% occurring once. The sample taken for sequencing was peripheral blood. These receptors were obtained from a man aged 18 to 29 with active or convalescent COVID-19.

The V and J genes are TRBV15 and TRBJ2-1; no reliable D call. In germline, CDR1 is LNHNV, CDR2 YYDKDF (reference sequence). The V and J ends lost 0 bases and 8 bases respectively, with 8 bases between them. The CDR3 contains 13 residues. CDR3: CATSRDVQYEQFF. The CDR3 DNA is TGTGCCACCAGCAGAGATGTCCAGTATGAGCAGTTCTTC.

Concerning this clone: This may arise from a read error, as a much more abundant clone is one base away. Other nucleotide sequences in the sample specify the same CDR3. J is TRBJ2-1 and V is TRBV6-1; possible D gene TRBD2, 5 bases. The CDR3 extends over 15 amino acids. V lost 1 base to trimming and J lost 5 bases, with 12 bases between them. From germline, CDR1 is MNHNS and CDR2 SASEGT. The CDR3 coding sequence is TGTGCCAGCAGTGAAGGGGCGGGCGGCCACAATGAGCAGTTCTTC. The encoded protein is CASSEGAGGHNEQFF.

V usage is TRBV5-4 and J usage is TRBJ2-3; 9 bases are a match to TRBD2. V dropped 0 bases and J dropped 2; count of bases not matched to a gene: 4. Looked up from germline, CDR1 is SGHNT and CDR2 is YYREEE (reference sequence). This CDR3 spans 16 amino acids. CDR3 in amino acids: CASSLAQRGDTDTQYF. CDR3 DNA: TGTGCCAGCAGCTTGGCCCAGCGGGGGGACACAGATACGCAGTATTTT.

This clone was detected once. The CDR3 sequence: CASSLAGTVSYEQYF. The CDR3 DNA sequence: TGTGCCAGCAGCTTGGCCGGGACAGTGTCCTACGAGCAGTACTTC. The chain employs TRBV5-6 and TRBJ2-7; 7 bases align to TRBD1. The germline gives CDR1 SGHDT, CDR2 YYEEEE. The CDR3 totals 15 residues. V dropped 0 bases and J dropped 1; count of bases not matched to a gene: 4. The variable domain in full, with the rest retrieved from reference TRBV5-6 and TRBJ2-7, is DAGVTQSPTHLIKTRGQQVTLRCSPKSGHDTVSWYQQALGQGPQFIFQYYEEEERQRGNFPDRFSGHQFPNYSSELNVNALLLGDSALYLCASSLAGTVSYEQYFGPGTRLTVT.

This chain links TRBV7-3 with TRBJ2-2; D perhaps matches TRBD2 (7 bases). Germline lookup yields CDR1 SGHTA and CDR2 FQGTGA. V lost 5 bases and J 4 bases, leaving 17 bases between the germline ends. The CDR3 sequence is 16 residues long. CDR3 residues: CASSLVAGAGTGELFF. The CDR3 DNA sequence: TGTGCCAGCAGCCTCGTGGCGGGGGCTGGCACCGGGGAGCTGTTTTTT.

This clone has just one count. The V and J genes are TRBV7-2 and TRBJ2-3, with 8 positions matching TRBD2. Germline CDR1 reads SGHTA; CDR2 reads FQGNSA. V shed 4 bases, J shed 1 base, and the junction held 1 base outside the gene matches. The CDR3 length is 14 residues. The CDR3 DNA reads as TGTGCCAGCAGCTCGACTAGCGGCACAGATACGCAGTATTTT. This translates into CASSSTSGTDTQYF.

The V gene is TRBV29-1, the J gene TRBJ1-2; a weak D match, TRBD1 (5 bases). Trimming left V 3 bases short and J 8 bases short, with 13 bases between. This CDR3 is 12 amino acids long. Germline values: CDR1 SQVTM, CDR2 ANQGSEA. The CDR3 is CSVDQGYGGYTF. The CDR3, as DNA: TGCAGCGTTGACCAGGGTTACGGGGGCTACACCTTC.

This chain links TRBV6-2 or TRBV6-3 with TRBJ1-2; TRBD1 agrees at 7 bases. Germline loops: CDR1 MNHEY, CDR2 SVGEGT. CDR3 size: 14 residues. V dropped 6 bases and J dropped 8; count of bases not matched to a gene: 12. CDR3 amino acids: CASSPTTGTGGYTF. In DNA, the CDR3 is TGTGCCAGCAGCCCCACGACAGGGACGGGGGGCTACACCTTC.

This chain links TRBV7-2 with TRBJ1-3, with 9 bases lining up with TRBD1. The CDR3 runs 15 residues. Germline V gene data show CDR1 as SGHTA and CDR2 as FQGNSA. The J segment lost 7 bases and the V segment lost 5 bases, leaving 9 bases of the junction unmatched. The CDR3 protein is CASSPRQGEFNTIYF. The CDR3 region has the DNA TGTGCCAGCAGCCCTCGACAGGGGGAATTCAACACCATATATTTT.

V and J are TRBV1 and TRBJ2-1; TRBD2 is the table's D call, not checked against the DNA. TRBV1 is a pseudogene. The CDR3 is 13 amino acids. The CDR3 DNA follows: TGCACCAGCAGGCGGGGGGGCGTTAATGAGCAGTTCTTC. It translates to CTSRRGGVNEQFF.